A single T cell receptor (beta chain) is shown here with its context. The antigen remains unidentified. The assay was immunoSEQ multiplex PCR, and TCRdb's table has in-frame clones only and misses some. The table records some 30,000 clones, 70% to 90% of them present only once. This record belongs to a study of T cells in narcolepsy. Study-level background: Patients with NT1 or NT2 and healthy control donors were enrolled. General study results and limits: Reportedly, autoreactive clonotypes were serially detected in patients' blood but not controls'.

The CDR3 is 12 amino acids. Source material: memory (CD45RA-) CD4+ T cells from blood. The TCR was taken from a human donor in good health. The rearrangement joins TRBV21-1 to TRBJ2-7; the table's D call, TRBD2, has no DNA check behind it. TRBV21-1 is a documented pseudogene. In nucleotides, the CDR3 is TGTGCCAGCAGGAGTCCCGGTTACGAGCAGTACTTC. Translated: CASRSPGYEQYF.